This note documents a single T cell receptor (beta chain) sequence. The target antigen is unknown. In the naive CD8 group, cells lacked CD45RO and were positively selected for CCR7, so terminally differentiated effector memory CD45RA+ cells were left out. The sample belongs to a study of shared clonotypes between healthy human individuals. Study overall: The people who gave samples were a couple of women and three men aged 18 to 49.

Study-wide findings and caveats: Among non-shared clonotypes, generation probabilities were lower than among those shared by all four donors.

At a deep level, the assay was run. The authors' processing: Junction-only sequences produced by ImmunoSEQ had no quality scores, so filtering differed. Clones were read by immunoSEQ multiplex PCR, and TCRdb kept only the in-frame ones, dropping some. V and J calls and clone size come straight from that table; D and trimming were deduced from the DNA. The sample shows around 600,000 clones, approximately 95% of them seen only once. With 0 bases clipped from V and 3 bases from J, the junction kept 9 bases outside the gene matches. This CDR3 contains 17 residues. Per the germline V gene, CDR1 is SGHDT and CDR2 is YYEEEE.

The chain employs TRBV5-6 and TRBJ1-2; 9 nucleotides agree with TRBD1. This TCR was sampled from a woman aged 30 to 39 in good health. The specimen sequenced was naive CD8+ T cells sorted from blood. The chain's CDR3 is CASSLATWDRDDYGYTF. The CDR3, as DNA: TGTGCCAGCAGCTTGGCCACCTGGGACAGGGATGACTATGGCTACACCTTC.